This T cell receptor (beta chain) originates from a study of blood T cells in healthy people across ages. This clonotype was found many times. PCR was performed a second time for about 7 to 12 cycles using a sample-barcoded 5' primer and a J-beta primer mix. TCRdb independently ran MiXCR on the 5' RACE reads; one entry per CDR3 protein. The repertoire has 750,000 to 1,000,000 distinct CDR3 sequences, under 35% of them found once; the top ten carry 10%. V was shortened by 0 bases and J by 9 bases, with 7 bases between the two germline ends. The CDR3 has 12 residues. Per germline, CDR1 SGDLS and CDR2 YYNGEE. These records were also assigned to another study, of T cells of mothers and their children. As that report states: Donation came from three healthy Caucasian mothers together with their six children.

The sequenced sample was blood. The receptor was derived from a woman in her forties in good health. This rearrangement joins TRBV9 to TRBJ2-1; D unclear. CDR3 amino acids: CASSVGGGEQFF. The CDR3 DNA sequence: TGTGCCAGCAGCGTAGGTGGCGGTGAGCAGTTCTTC.